These 19 T cell receptor beta chains were all obtained from the same sample, sequenced in a study of OX40 agonist ivuxolimab in advanced cancers. Here immunoSEQ multiplex PCR was the method, and the copy in TCRdb shows in-frame clones only, minus some. This sample carries approximately 43,000 clones, 85% of them seen once, and the ten largest clones take 2.5% to 3%. The sample in question was CD4+ or CD8+ T cells sorted from blood, obtained in a trial of the OX40 agonist ivuxolimab. These receptors all come from an adult with an advanced solid tumor such as melanoma, head and neck, liver or kidney cancer.

This clone was detected a few times. This chain uses TRBV15 with TRBJ2-3; 8 bases fit TRBD2. Germline V lookup: CDR1 LNHNV, CDR2 YYDKDF (reference sequence). The CDR3 extends over 16 amino acids. The junction had 9 bases not matched to a gene; V was cut back by 1 base and J by 6 bases. The CDR3 here is CATSRASGGPGDTQYF. As DNA, the CDR3 is TGTGCCACCAGCAGAGCATCGGGAGGGCCGGGGGATACGCAGTATTTT. Variable domain in full (rest from reference TRBV15 and TRBJ2-3): DAMVIQNPRYQVTQFGKPVTLSCSQTLNHNVMYWYQQKSSQAPKLLFHYYDKDFNNEADTPDNFQSRRPNTSFCFLDIRSPGLGDTAMYLCATSRASGGPGDTQYFGPGTRLTVL.

The chain combines TRBV12-5 with TRBJ1-1, with TRBD1 as a possible D gene (6 bases). The CDR3 totals 14 residues. Germline V gives CDR1 LGHNT, CDR2 FRNRAP. Trimming stripped 5 bases from V and 6 bases from J, with 16 bases between. CDR3 bases: TGTGCTAGTGGTCCCCCGAGGGGGACCCCTGAAGCTTTCTTT. The encoded protein is CASGPPRGTPEAFF.

The chain employs TRBV28 and TRBJ1-1, with D hard to call. Germline CDR1 reads MDHEN; CDR2 reads SYDVKM. The CDR3 has 13 residues. With 6 bases removed from V and 1 base from J, the gap between germline ends came to 9 bases. The CDR3 spells CASSQQTNTEAFF. As DNA, the CDR3 is TGTGCCAGCAGCCAACAGACGAACACTGAAGCTTTCTTT.

The sample holds one count of this clone. The chain carries TRBV25-1 and TRBJ2-7; the D gene is possibly TRBD2 (6 bases). Trimming stripped 2 bases from V and 3 bases from J, with 17 bases between. CDR1 and CDR2 (germline): MGHDK, SYGVNS. The CDR3 runs to 16 residues. The CDR3 DNA is TGTGCCAGCAGTGAAGGGAACAGGTGGGGGGACTACGAGCAGTACTTC. This gives the protein CASSEGNRWGDYEQYF.

This clone has just a few counts. The chain combines TRBV5-4 with TRBJ2-1, with a tentative D call TRBD2 (5 bases). Germline CDR1 reads SGHNT; CDR2 reads YYREEE (reference sequence). The CDR3 extends over 16 amino acids. Trimming took 0 bases from V and 2 from J, leaving 12 bases between them. Here the CDR3 DNA reads TGTGCCAGCAGCTTGGAAGGGAGAAGCACCTACAATGAGCAGTTCTTC. It specifies CASSLEGRSTYNEQFF.

The rearrangement uses TRBV5-4 and TRBJ2-7, with D uncertain. With 4 bases removed from V and 2 bases from J, the gap between germline ends came to 10 bases. This CDR3 has 13 amino acids. Germline CDR1 reads SGHNT; CDR2 reads YYREEE (reference sequence). The CDR3 coding sequence is TGTGCCAGCAGCCCCATCGAAGCCTACGAGCAGTACTTC. This encodes CASSPIEAYEQYF.

The J gene is TRBJ2-7, the V gene TRBV4-1, with D possibly TRBD1 on 6 matching bases. V was shortened by 3 bases and J by 3 bases, with 12 bases between the two germline ends. Germline values: CDR1 MGHRA, CDR2 YSYEKL. The CDR3 has 14 amino acids. CDR3 DNA sequence: TGCGCCAGCAGCCACCTAAAACAGGGCTACGAGCAGTACTTC. Translation: CASSHLKQGYEQYF.

The chain is built from TRBV9 and TRBJ2-1; D might be TRBD2 (5 bases). The CDR3 sequence is 16 residues long. In germline, CDR1 is SGDLS, CDR2 YYNGEE. V gave up 0 bases and J gave up 8 bases, with 18 bases separating them. This CDR3 is CASSVASKALGDEQFF. The CDR3 DNA follows: TGTGCCAGCAGCGTAGCCTCTAAGGCACTAGGCGATGAGCAGTTCTTC.

The chain uses TRBV7-9 and TRBJ2-5; 9 positions match TRBD1. The CDR3 covers 14 residues. V lost 3 bases to trimming and J lost 4 bases; unmatched junction nucleotides: 3. Germline CDR1 reads SEHNR; CDR2 reads FQNEAQ (reference sequence). The CDR3 spells CASSLDRGRETQYF. In DNA form, the CDR3 reads TGTGCCAGCAGCTTGGACAGGGGAAGAGAGACCCAGTACTTC.

The rearrangement links TRBV6-5 to TRBJ2-7; weak D call: TRBD2 (6 bases). The germline V and J ends were trimmed by 4 bases and 3 bases, with 16 bases remaining between them. The CDR3 runs to 15 residues. Germline V gene data show CDR1 as MNHEY and CDR2 as SVGAGI. CDR3: CASSSPSERYYEQYF. DNA for the CDR3: TGTGCCAGCAGTTCCCCTAGCGAACGATACTACGAGCAGTACTTC.

The chain carries TRBV19 and TRBJ2-7; the D call may be TRBD1 or TRBD2 (5 bases each). The CDR3 loop spans 15 amino acids. The germline V gene has CDR1 LNHDA and CDR2 SQIVND (reference sequence). V dropped 6 bases and J dropped 4 bases, with 19 bases sitting between them. The CDR3 bases are TGTGCCAGTAGCTCGGGGCTAGGGTCGAGTTACGAGCAGTACTTC. Translation: CASSSGLGSSYEQYF.

A single count supports this clone. The chain is built from TRBV18 and TRBJ1-1, with a weak D call TRBD1 (6 bases). Trimming removed 3 bases from V and 1 base from J, with 12 bases in between. The CDR3 has 15 residues. CDR1 and CDR2 (germline): KGHSH, LQKENI. The DNA for the CDR3 is TGTGCCAGCTCACCCGGGACACATGGGAACACTGAAGCTTTCTTT. Amino acid sequence: CASSPGTHGNTEAFF.

This clone has only a few counts. The chain carries TRBV7-6 and TRBJ2-7; no definite D call. The CDR3 loop spans 13 amino acids. Germline assignment: CDR1 SGHVS and CDR2 FNYEAQ. With 5 bases removed from V and 3 bases from J, the gap between germline ends came to 11 bases. The CDR3 region has the DNA TGTGCCAGCAGCGGAAATTCGTTCTACGAGCAGTACTTC. It translates to CASSGNSFYEQYF.

The rearrangement joins TRBV11-1 to TRBJ2-1; weak D call: TRBD2 (6 bases). Germline V gene data show CDR1 as SGHAT and CDR2 as FQDESV (reference sequence). The CDR3 consists of 16 residues. V lost 5 bases to trimming and J lost 0 bases, with 14 bases between them. CDR3 bases: TGTGCCAGCAGCGGGGGACTCTCCAGCTCCTACAATGAGCAGTTCTTC. This gives the protein CASSGGLSSSYNEQFF.

The chain has TRBV21-1 and TRBJ2-7; TRBD2, the table's D call, was not compared with the DNA. TRBV21-1 is termed a pseudogene. The CDR3 runs 17 residues. CDR3 nucleotide sequence: TGTGCCAGCAGCAATAAGGGACTAGCGGGAGTAGTCTACGAGCAGTACTTC. This encodes CASSNKGLAGVVYEQYF.

The chain is built from TRBV29-1 and TRBJ2-5; D uncertain. CDR1 and CDR2 from the germline V gene are SQVTM and ANQGSEA. Trimming pared 8 bases from V and 7 bases from J, leaving 11 bases between. This CDR3 is built from 10 residues. In DNA, the CDR3 is TGCAGCTCATTAGCTGGGACCCAGTACTTC. Amino acid sequence: CSSLAGTQYF.

The CDR3 spells CASSFGPQETQYF. DNA of the CDR3: TGCGCCAGCAGCTTTGGACCCCAAGAGACCCAGTACTTC. The rearrangement uses TRBV5-1 and TRBJ2-5; D call uncertain. V shed 2 bases and J shed 1 base, with 6 bases lying between them. Germline CDR1 is SGHRS and CDR2 is YFSETQ. The CDR3 totals 13 residues.

The J gene is TRBJ2-5, the V gene TRBV28, with TRBD2 matching over 7 bases. Germline loops: CDR1 MDHEN, CDR2 SYDVKM. This CDR3 has 12 residues. CDR3: CVVGGRGETQYF. The CDR3 region has the DNA TGTGTGGTGGGCGGGAGAGGAGAGACCCAGTACTTC.

This chain's CDR3 is CASSLSPGIGELFF. In DNA form, the CDR3 reads TGTGCCAGCAGCTTAAGCCCGGGGATCGGGGAGCTGTTTTTT. V gene TRBV11-2 combines with J gene TRBJ2-2, with D perhaps matching TRBD2 (5 bases). CDR1 and CDR2 from the germline V gene are SGHAT and FQNNGV. CDR3 size: 14 residues. V was cut by 2 bases and J by 7 bases, with 11 bases left in between.